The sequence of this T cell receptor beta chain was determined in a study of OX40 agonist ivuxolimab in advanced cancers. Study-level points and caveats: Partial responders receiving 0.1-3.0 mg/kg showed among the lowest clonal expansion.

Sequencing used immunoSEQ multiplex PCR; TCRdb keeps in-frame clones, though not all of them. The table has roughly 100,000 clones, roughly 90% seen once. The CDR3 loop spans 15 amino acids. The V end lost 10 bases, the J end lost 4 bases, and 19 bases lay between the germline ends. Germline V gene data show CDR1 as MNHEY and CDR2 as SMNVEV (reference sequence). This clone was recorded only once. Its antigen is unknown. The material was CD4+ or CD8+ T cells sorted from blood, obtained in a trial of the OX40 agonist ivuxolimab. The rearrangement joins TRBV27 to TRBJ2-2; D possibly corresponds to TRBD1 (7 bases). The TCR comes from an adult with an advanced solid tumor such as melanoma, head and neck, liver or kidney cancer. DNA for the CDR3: TGTGCCACCAAGGCGGGACAGACTATCACCGGGGAGCTGTTTTTT. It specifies CATKAGQTITGELFF.